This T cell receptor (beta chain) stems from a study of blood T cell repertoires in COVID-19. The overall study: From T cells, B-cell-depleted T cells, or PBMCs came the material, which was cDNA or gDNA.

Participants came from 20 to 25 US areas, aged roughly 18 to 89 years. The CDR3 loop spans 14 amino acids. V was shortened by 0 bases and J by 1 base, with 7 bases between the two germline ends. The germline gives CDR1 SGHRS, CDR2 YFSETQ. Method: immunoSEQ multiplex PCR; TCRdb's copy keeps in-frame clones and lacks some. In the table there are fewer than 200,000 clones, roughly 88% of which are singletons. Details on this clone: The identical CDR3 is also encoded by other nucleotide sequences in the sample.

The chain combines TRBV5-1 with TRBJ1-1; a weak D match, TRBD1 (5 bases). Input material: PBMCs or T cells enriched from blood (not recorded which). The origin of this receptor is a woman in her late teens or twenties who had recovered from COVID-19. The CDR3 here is CASSLAQGNTEAFF. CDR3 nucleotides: TGCGCCAGCAGCTTGGCTCAGGGGAACACTGAAGCTTTCTTT. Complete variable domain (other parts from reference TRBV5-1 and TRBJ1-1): KAGVTQTPRYLIKTRGQQVTLSCSPISGHRSVSWYQQTPGQGLQFLFEYFSETQRNKGNFPGRFSGRQFSNSRSEMNVSTLELGDSALYLCASSLAQGNTEAFFGQGTRLTVV.